Following are 32 T cell receptor beta chains from one sample sequenced in a study of human T cells and chemical hapten exposure. One entry per CDR3 protein, called by TCRdb with MiXCR from the RACE reads. The repertoire holds approximately 400,000 distinct CDR3 sequences, 5% to 6.5% seen once, with 2% to 3% in the top ten. As for time point: pre-sensitization, week 0. Treatment: therapeutic diphenylcyclopropenone sensitization with weekly scalp DPC. This material consisted of whole blood, taken in connection with sensitization to the hapten diphenylcyclopropenone (DPC). These TCRs come from a woman aged 45-65 years with alopecia areata. Some clones in this sample may be carry-over from other donors' samples.

This clonotype has only a few counts. The chain links TRBV29-1 to TRBJ1-2; 8 bases agree with TRBD1. Germline CDR1 and CDR2: SQVTM and ANQGSEA. The CDR3 extends over 11 amino acids. J was trimmed by 7 bases and V by 6 bases; bases with no gene match: 4. Written as DNA, the CDR3 is TGCAGCGTGATGGACAGGGTTGGCTACACCTTC. Protein sequence: CSVMDRVGYTF.

This clonotype was seen repeatedly, ten times or more. The chain recombines TRBV29-1 with TRBJ1-2; D uncertain. The CDR3 covers 11 residues. Germline CDR1 SQVTM, CDR2 ANQGSEA. Trimming cost V 6 bases and J 4 bases, with 9 bases left between them. CDR3 region: CSVPWGYGYTF. The CDR3 DNA reads TGCAGCGTCCCATGGGGCTATGGCTACACCTTC.

This chain uses TRBV27 with TRBJ2-1; TRBD2 matches 7 bases. The CDR3 is 17 residues long. The germline CDR1 and CDR2 sequences are MNHEY and SMNVEV (reference sequence). Unmatched junction bases numbered 12, after V lost 5 bases and J lost 2 bases. The CDR3 bases are TGTGCCAGCAGTCCGCCCATCCGGGACTATACCTACAATGAGCAGTTCTTC. It translates to CASSPPIRDYTYNEQFF.

V gene TRBV28 combines with J gene TRBJ2-7; D possibly corresponds to TRBD1 (5 bases). The CDR3 spans 16 residues. V shed 6 bases and J shed 2 bases, with 20 bases lying between them. Germline CDR1 and CDR2: MDHEN and SYDVKM. CDR3 protein: CASSPTLQGYTYEQYF. The CDR3 nucleotides are TGTGCCAGCAGCCCGACCCTCCAGGGTTACACCTACGAGCAGTACTTC.

This clonotype was observed a few times. The chain is built from TRBV20-1 and TRBJ2-1; 9 positions agree with TRBD2. The CDR3 covers 16 residues. Trimming at V came to 0 bases and at J to 7 bases, leaving 10 bases not matched to a gene. Germline CDR1 DFQATT, CDR2 SNEGSKA (reference sequence). The CDR3 DNA sequence: TGCAGTGCTAGAGATCTAATGCGGGAGGGCCATAATGAGCAGTTCTTC. It encodes CSARDLMREGHNEQFF.

This clonotype occurred many times. The chain employs TRBV14 and TRBJ2-3; 7 bases match TRBD1. Trimming at V came to 1 base and at J to 1 base, leaving 2 bases not matched to a gene. Germline loops: CDR1 SGHDN, CDR2 FVKESK. This CDR3 has 15 residues. The CDR3 is CASSQGDSRTDTQYF. The CDR3, as DNA: TGTGCCAGCAGCCAAGGGGACAGCCGCACAGATACGCAGTATTTT.

This clonotype was recorded at least ten times. The chain carries TRBV4-3 and TRBJ2-1; TRBD2 matches 13 bases. CDR1 is LGHNA, CDR2 YSLEER, per germline. The CDR3 consists of 16 residues. V trimming: 1 base; J trimming: 9 bases; junction bases outside the gene matches: 6. In DNA, the CDR3 is TGCGCCAGCAGCCAAGGCGGGACTAGCGGGGCGGGTGAGCAGTTCTTC. Amino acid sequence: CASSQGGTSGAGEQFF.

The CDR3 here is CASSLEEGPRYTGELFF. CDR3 nucleotide sequence: TGTGCCAGCAGCTTAGAGGAGGGGCCGCGATACACCGGGGAGCTGTTTTTT. The chain has TRBV7-8 and TRBJ2-2; perhaps TRBD2 as D (6 bases). The V gene lost 1 base and the J gene lost 3 bases, with 15 bases spanning the gap. The CDR3 is made up of 17 amino acids. Germline V lookup: CDR1 SGHVS, CDR2 FQNEAQ.

This clonotype was picked up many times. V gene TRBV4-3 combines with J gene TRBJ2-2, with D perhaps TRBD2 (7 bases). Per the germline V gene, CDR1 is LGHNA and CDR2 is YSLEER. Trimming removed 0 bases from V and 1 base from J, with 12 bases in between. This CDR3 has 17 amino acids. The CDR3 loop is CASSQEGGGRNTGELFF. The CDR3 region has the DNA TGCGCCAGCAGCCAAGAAGGGGGGGGCCGGAACACCGGGGAGCTGTTTTTT.

The V gene is TRBV5-1, the J gene TRBJ1-1; D gene ambiguous. The CDR3 sequence is 15 residues long. V was trimmed by 0 bases and J by 2 bases, leaving 11 bases between them. CDR1 is SGHRS, CDR2 YFSETQ, per germline. The CDR3 loop is CASSLDPTVNTEAFF. The CDR3 DNA reads TGCGCCAGCAGCTTGGACCCAACAGTTAACACTGAAGCTTTCTTT. Full variable domain (missing parts from reference TRBV5-1 and TRBJ1-1): KAGVTQTPRYLIKTRGQQVTLSCSPISGHRSVSWYQQTPGQGLQFLFEYFSETQRNKGNFPGRFSGRQFSNSRSEMNVSTLELGDSALYLCASSLDPTVNTEAFFGQGTRLTVV.

This clonotype has a handful of counts. The CDR3 loop reads CASSPSPGYTEAFF. The CDR3 DNA reads TGTGCCAGCAGTCCATCGCCCGGGTACACTGAAGCTTTCTTT. The chain uses TRBV3-1 and TRBJ1-1; no firm D call. Trimming cost V 6 bases and J 3 bases, with 14 bases left between them. The CDR3 is 14 residues long. Germline loops: CDR1 LGHDT, CDR2 YNNKEL (reference sequence).

The chain recombines TRBV29-1 with TRBJ1-1, with TRBD1 matching 7 bases. The V segment lost 2 bases and the J segment 0 bases; nucleotides outside the gene matches: 6. The germline CDR1 and CDR2 sequences are SQVTM and ANQGSEA. The CDR3 covers 15 residues. Here the CDR3 DNA reads TGCAGCGTTGAAACCCCGACAGGGCTGAACACTGAAGCTTTCTTT. Amino acid sequence: CSVETPTGLNTEAFF.

This clonotype has a handful of counts. V gene TRBV28 combines with J gene TRBJ2-7; possibly TRBD2 for D (6 bases). Germline V gene lookup returns CDR1 MDHEN and CDR2 SYDVKM. The CDR3 has 16 residues. V dropped 6 bases and J dropped 0 bases, with 18 bases sitting between them. The CDR3 reads CASSSPGTSSSYEQYF. As DNA, the CDR3 is TGTGCCAGCAGCTCTCCTGGGACTTCGAGCTCCTACGAGCAGTACTTC.

In its sample, this clonotype was seen many times. This sequence joins TRBV12-3 or TRBV12-4 and TRBJ2-3; 7 nucleotides agree with TRBD2. J gave up 4 bases and V 2 bases, and 6 bases lay outside the gene matches. This CDR3 has 15 amino acids. CDR3 nucleotide sequence: TGTGCCAGCAGTTTAATGCGGGAGCCGCCAGATACGCAGTATTTT. It specifies CASSLMREPPDTQYF.

This clonotype was observed at least ten times. The rearrangement uses TRBV7-3 and TRBJ2-5, with TRBD1 matching over 7 bases. J lost 5 bases, V lost 5 bases, and 8 bases had no gene match. Germline V gene lookup returns CDR1 SGHTA and CDR2 FQGTGA. The CDR3 runs to 14 residues. For the CDR3, the DNA is TGTGCCAGCAGCCCCCAAGGCAGGGGGGAGACCCAGTACTTC. It encodes CASSPQGRGETQYF.

This clonotype was seen repeatedly, ten times or more. V and J are TRBV11-2 and TRBJ2-1; D not resolved. The V end was cut by 7 bases, the J end by 0 bases, with 13 bases between. From germline, CDR1 is SGHAT and CDR2 FQNNGV. The CDR3 consists of 15 residues. The CDR3, as DNA: TGTGCCAGCACCGGGTCCGGTAGCTCCTACAATGAGCAGTTCTTC. Residues: CASTGSGSSYNEQFF.

This clonotype was recorded many times. The chain uses TRBV4-1 and TRBJ1-6; D remains ambiguous. With 0 bases removed from V and 0 bases from J, the gap between germline ends came to 6 bases. Germline V lookup: CDR1 MGHRA, CDR2 YSYEKL. The CDR3 length is 16 residues. CDR3 sequence: CASSQEESSYNSPLHF. Here the CDR3 DNA reads TGCGCCAGCAGCCAAGAGGAGAGCTCCTATAATTCACCCCTCCACTTT.

This clonotype appeared many times. The V gene is TRBV3-1, the J gene TRBJ2-7, with 9 bases identical to TRBD1. Trimming removed 5 bases from V and 2 bases from J; junction bases left unmatched: 4. This CDR3 contains 14 residues. Looked up from germline, CDR1 is LGHDT and CDR2 is YNNKEL (reference sequence). The CDR3 reads CASSSRQGAYEQYF. CDR3 sequence (DNA): TGTGCCAGCAGCTCCCGACAGGGGGCCTACGAGCAGTACTTC.

This clonotype was observed at least ten times. The chain couples TRBV4-1 to TRBJ2-3; 11 positions agree with TRBD2. J lost 2 bases, V lost 3 bases, and 7 bases had no gene match. CDR1 is MGHRA, CDR2 YSYEKL, per germline. This CDR3 is 17 amino acids long. CDR3 sequence reads: CASSQPLAGATTDTQYF. The CDR3 DNA reads as TGCGCCAGCAGCCAGCCACTAGCGGGGGCCACCACAGATACGCAGTATTTT.

This clonotype came up many times. The chain links TRBV20-1 to TRBJ2-7; either TRBD1 or TRBD2 may fit D (5 bases each). The CDR3 has 14 amino acids. The V gene lost 2 bases and the J gene lost 3 bases, with 14 bases spanning the gap. The germline CDR1 and CDR2 sequences are DFQATT and SNEGSKA (reference sequence). This chain's CDR3 is CSARRPGRNYEQYF. CDR3 nucleotides: TGCAGTGCTAGACGGCCGGGACGGAACTACGAGCAGTACTTC.

This clonotype was found many times. The chain joins TRBV25-1 to TRBJ2-2, with D possibly TRBD1 on 6 matching bases. This CDR3 comprises 15 residues. V was trimmed by 6 bases and J by 2 bases, leaving 13 bases between them. Germline V CDR1 and CDR2: MGHDK, SYGVNS. CDR3 in DNA: TGTGCCAGCAGAATGACAGGTTCTAACACCGGGGAGCTGTTTTTT. Its translation is CASRMTGSNTGELFF.

This chain links TRBV21-1 with TRBJ1-5. TRBV21-1 is flagged as a pseudogene. The CDR3 spans 14 residues. CDR3: CASSPVLGGQPQHF. CDR3 nucleotide sequence: TGTGCCAGCAGCCCTGTACTGGGAGGTCAGCCCCAGCATTTT.

This sequence joins TRBV7-9 and TRBJ1-1; possibly TRBD1 for D (6 bases). This CDR3 has 15 amino acids. V was clipped by 4 bases and J by 7 bases, with 19 bases between them. Germline V gene data show CDR1 as SEHNR and CDR2 as FQNEAQ (reference sequence). CDR3 DNA: TGTGCCAGCAGCTCCTCAGGGGCGTCCCGGGATGAAGCTTTCTTT. Translated, it gives CASSSSGASRDEAFF. Full variable domain (remainder filled in from reference TRBV7-9 and TRBJ1-1): DTGVSQNPRHKITKRGQNVTFRCDPISEHNRLYWYRQTLGQGPEFLTYFQNEAQLEKSRLLSDRFSAERPKGSFSTLEIQRTEQGDSAMYLCASSSSGASRDEAFFGQGTRLTVV.

This clonotype was counted only a few times. The chain employs TRBV20-1 and TRBJ1-2, with D unclear. The CDR3 runs to 14 residues. The germline V gene has CDR1 DFQATT and CDR2 SNEGSKA (reference sequence). V lost 0 bases, J lost 4 bases, and 12 bases lay in between. DNA of the CDR3: TGCAGTGCTAGAGATGTCGGCACAGTCTATGGCTACACCTTC. Residues: CSARDVGTVYGYTF.

This clonotype was counted many times. The chain links TRBV5-1 to TRBJ2-3; 8 nucleotides match TRBD1. This CDR3 comprises 14 residues. CDR1 is SGHRS and CDR2 is YFSETQ in the germline V gene. V was clipped by 3 bases and J by 4 bases; unmatched bases: 4. CDR3 residues: CASSSYRGADTQYF. For the CDR3, the DNA is TGCGCCAGCAGCTCCTACAGGGGGGCAGATACGCAGTATTTT.

The chain couples TRBV10-3 to TRBJ2-3, with D maybe TRBD1 (5 bases). Germline CDR1 reads ENHRY; CDR2 reads SYGVKD. This CDR3 spans 16 amino acids. Trimming left V 4 bases short and J 1 base short, with 15 bases between. This CDR3 reads CAISGGHGPGTDTQYF. CDR3 DNA sequence: TGTGCCATCAGTGGTGGACACGGACCGGGCACAGATACGCAGTATTTT.

This clonotype appeared a few times. The rearrangement uses TRBV12-3 or TRBV12-4 and TRBJ2-2, with 9 bases lining up with TRBD1. The CDR3 is made up of 16 amino acids. V shed 6 bases and J 0 bases; nucleotides not matched to a gene: 5. The CDR3 reads CASSKRDRANTGELFF. The CDR3 DNA reads TGTGCCAGCAGCAAGAGGGACAGGGCGAACACCGGGGAGCTGTTTTTT.

V is TRBV12-3 or TRBV12-4 and J is TRBJ2-7; the match to TRBD2 covers 10 bases. Trimming took 1 base from V and 6 from J; bases not matched to a gene: 15. CDR3 length: 18 amino acids. CDR3 protein: CASSLGGSGRARGSEQYF. The DNA for the CDR3 is TGTGCCAGCAGTTTAGGAGGCAGCGGGAGGGCCAGAGGATCCGAGCAGTACTTC.

This clonotype has just a few counts. At one end the junction does not follow the germline gene, possibly because of a read error. The chain joins TRBV12-3 or TRBV12-4 to TRBJ1-3; D remains unclear. There are 11 residues in the CDR3. CDR3 loop: CASRLGNTIYF. CDR3 DNA: TGTGCCAGCAGATTAGGAAACACCATATATTTT.

This clonotype came up a few times. The chain links TRBV10-3 to TRBJ1-1; no clear D. Trimming left V 5 bases short and J 1 base short, with 11 bases between. The CDR3 runs 14 residues. CDR1 ENHRY and CDR2 SYGVKD come from the germline V gene. As DNA, the CDR3 is TGTGCCATCAGTCCACTCCGAGAGAACACTGAAGCTTTCTTT. Its protein is CAISPLRENTEAFF.

The chain joins TRBV20-1 to TRBJ2-3, with 10 positions matching TRBD1. Germline lookup yields CDR1 DFQATT and CDR2 SNEGSKA (reference sequence). The CDR3 covers 13 residues. Trimming cost V 3 bases and J 7 bases; bases outside gene matches: 4. The CDR3 region has the DNA TGCAGTGCTAGGGGACAGGGGTTTCATACGCAGTATTTT. Its protein product is CSARGQGFHTQYF.

The V call is TRBV29-1, the J call TRBJ1-1; possible D gene TRBD1, 5 bases. The germline V gene encodes CDR1 SQVTM and CDR2 ANQGSEA. V was cut by 4 bases and J by 12 bases, with 24 bases left in between. This CDR3 contains 14 residues. The CDR3 nucleotides are TGCAGCGTTGGGGGCCCCAGCGGGGGGTCCGAAACTTTCTTT. It encodes CSVGGPSGGSETFF.